The 8 T cell receptor beta chains below were found in one sample sequenced in a study of T cells in Graves' hyperthyroidism and ophthalmopathy. TCR beta CDR3 region amplification was performed from RNA transcripts. HTBI primers were the set used in a first-round RT-PCR of the TCR CDR3. TCRdb reanalysed the multiplex PCR reads using MiXCR and keeps one entry per CDR3 protein. The sample has some 350,000 distinct CDR3 sequences; around 25% are singletons. Material: blood. These receptors originate from a man in his fifties or sixties with Graves' hyperthyroidism.

This clonotype has only one observation. The J gene is TRBJ2-2, the V gene TRBV11-1; D may be TRBD1 (5 bases). Germline V gene data show CDR1 as SGHAT and CDR2 as FQDESV (reference sequence). Trimming stripped 7 bases from V and 7 bases from J, with 13 bases between. CDR3 length equals 13 residues. The DNA of the CDR3 is TGTGCCAGCACGACAGATGGGATCGGGGAGCTGTTTTTT. This translates into CASTTDGIGELFF.

This clonotype was observed a handful of times. The rearrangement uses TRBV28 and TRBJ1-2; 12 positions agree with TRBD1. Germline CDR1 is MDHEN and CDR2 is SYDVKM. The CDR3 extends over 16 amino acids. The ends lost 4 bases at V and 4 bases at J; junction bases unmatched: 7. CDR3 residues: CASSSPGQGAGYGYTF. CDR3 sequence (DNA): TGTGCCAGCAGTTCCCCGGGACAGGGGGCTGGCTATGGCTACACCTTC.

The V and J genes are TRBV3-1 and TRBJ1-1; no definite D call. Trimming took 5 bases from V and 10 from J, leaving 14 bases between them. Germline assignment: CDR1 LGHDT and CDR2 YNNKEL (reference sequence). This CDR3 is 12 amino acids long. CDR3 DNA sequence: TGTGCCAGCAGCGCAACTCGAGTGGGAGCTTTCTTT. Translating it yields CASSATRVGAFF.

This clonotype turned up a few times. The rearrangement uses TRBV24-1 and TRBJ2-5, with unresolved D. The ends were cut back, 0 bases at V and 5 bases at J, with 12 bases in the middle. The CDR3 has 15 amino acids. The germline CDR1 and CDR2 sequences are KGHDR and SFDVKD. CDR3 sequence (DNA): TGTGCCACCAGTGATTTGGGGTTGTATGGGGAGACCCAGTACTTC. Translating gives CATSDLGLYGETQYF.

This rearrangement joins TRBV28 to TRBJ1-2; no definite D call. V was trimmed by 4 bases and J by 7 bases, leaving 7 bases between them. The germline CDR1 and CDR2 sequences are MDHEN and SYDVKM. The CDR3 extends over 11 amino acids. The CDR3 DNA sequence: TGTGCCAGCAGTTACAGAGCTGGCTACACCTTC. Residues: CASSYRAGYTF.

As regards this clonotype: Given a much more abundant clone one base away, this may be a read error. The chain links TRBV30 to TRBJ2-5; D possibly matches TRBD1 or TRBD2 (5 bases each). V was trimmed by 4 bases and J by 5 bases, leaving 23 bases between them. The CDR3 extends over 16 amino acids. Germline CDR1 GTSNPN, CDR2 SVGIG (reference sequence). This CDR3 is CAWMVGTAGRGETQYF. The CDR3 DNA follows: TGTGCCTGGATGGTAGGGACCGCCGGACGTGGGGAGACCCAGTACTTC.

The chain is built from TRBV28 and TRBJ2-2; 8 bases map to TRBD1. The germline gives CDR1 MDHEN, CDR2 SYDVKM. V gave up 5 bases and J gave up 5 bases; unmatched junction bases: 7. This CDR3 is built from 15 residues. The DNA of the CDR3 is TGTGCCAGCAGTGGCGGACAGGGTGTAACCGGGGAGCTGTTTTTT. This sequence encodes CASSGGQGVTGELFF.

The J gene is TRBJ2-1, the V gene TRBV5-1; TRBD2 matches 9 bases. The CDR3 spans 16 residues. V shed 3 bases and J 6 bases; nucleotides not matched to a gene: 10. Germline V gives CDR1 SGHRS, CDR2 YFSETQ. This chain's CDR3 is CASSSNSGSFRNEQFF. CDR3 nucleotides: TGCGCCAGCAGCTCAAATAGCGGGAGTTTCCGCAATGAGCAGTTCTTC. The whole variable domain, remainder taken from reference TRBV5-1 and TRBJ2-1, is KAGVTQTPRYLIKTRGQQVTLSCSPISGHRSVSWYQQTPGQGLQFLFEYFSETQRNKGNFPGRFSGRQFSNSRSEMNVSTLELGDSALYLCASSSNSGSFRNEQFFGPGTRLTVL.